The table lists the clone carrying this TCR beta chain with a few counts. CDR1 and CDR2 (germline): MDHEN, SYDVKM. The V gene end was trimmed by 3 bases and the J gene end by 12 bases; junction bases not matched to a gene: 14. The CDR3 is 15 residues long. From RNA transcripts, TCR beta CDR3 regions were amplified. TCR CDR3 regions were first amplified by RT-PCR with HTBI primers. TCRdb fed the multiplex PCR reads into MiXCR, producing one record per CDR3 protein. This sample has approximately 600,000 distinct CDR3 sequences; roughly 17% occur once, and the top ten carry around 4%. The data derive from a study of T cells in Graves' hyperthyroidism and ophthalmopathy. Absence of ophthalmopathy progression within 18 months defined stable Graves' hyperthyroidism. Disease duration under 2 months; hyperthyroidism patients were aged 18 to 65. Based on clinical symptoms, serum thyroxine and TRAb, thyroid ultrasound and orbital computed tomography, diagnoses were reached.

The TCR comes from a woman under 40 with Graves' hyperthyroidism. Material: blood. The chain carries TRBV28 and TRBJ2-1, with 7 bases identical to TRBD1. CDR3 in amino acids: CASSFYRGTNVRQFF. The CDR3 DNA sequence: TGTGCCAGCAGTTTCTACAGGGGCACAAACGTTCGGCAGTTCTTC.